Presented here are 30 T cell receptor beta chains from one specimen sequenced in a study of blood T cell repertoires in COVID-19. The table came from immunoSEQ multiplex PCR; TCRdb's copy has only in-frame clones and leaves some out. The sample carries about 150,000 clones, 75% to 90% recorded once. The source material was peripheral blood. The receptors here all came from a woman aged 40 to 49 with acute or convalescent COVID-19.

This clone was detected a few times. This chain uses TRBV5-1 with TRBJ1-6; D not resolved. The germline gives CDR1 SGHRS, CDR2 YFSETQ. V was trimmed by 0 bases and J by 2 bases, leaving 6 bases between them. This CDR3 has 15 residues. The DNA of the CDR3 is TGCGCCAGCAGCTTGGATGGGCCCTATAATTCACCCCTCCACTTT. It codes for CASSLDGPYNSPLHF.

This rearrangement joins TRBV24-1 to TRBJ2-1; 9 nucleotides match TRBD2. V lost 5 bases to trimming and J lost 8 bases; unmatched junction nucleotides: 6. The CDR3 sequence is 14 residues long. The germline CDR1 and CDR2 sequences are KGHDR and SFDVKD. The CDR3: CATSGGGGAYEQFF. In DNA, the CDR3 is TGTGCCACCAGTGGGGGCGGGGGGGCATATGAGCAGTTCTTC.

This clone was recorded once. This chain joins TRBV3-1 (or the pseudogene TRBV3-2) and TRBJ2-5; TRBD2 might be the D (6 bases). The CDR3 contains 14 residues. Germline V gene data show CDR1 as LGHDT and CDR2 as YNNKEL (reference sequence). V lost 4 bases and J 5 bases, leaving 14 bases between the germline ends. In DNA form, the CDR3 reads TGTGCCAGCAGCCCGGGGACTGCTACGGAGACCCAGTACTTC. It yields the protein CASSPGTATETQYF.

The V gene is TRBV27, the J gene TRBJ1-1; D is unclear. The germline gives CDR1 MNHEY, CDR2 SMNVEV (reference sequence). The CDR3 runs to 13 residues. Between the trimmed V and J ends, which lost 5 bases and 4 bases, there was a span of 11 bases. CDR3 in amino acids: CASSARAGTEAFF. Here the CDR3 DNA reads TGTGCCAGCAGTGCGAGGGCGGGCACTGAAGCTTTCTTT.

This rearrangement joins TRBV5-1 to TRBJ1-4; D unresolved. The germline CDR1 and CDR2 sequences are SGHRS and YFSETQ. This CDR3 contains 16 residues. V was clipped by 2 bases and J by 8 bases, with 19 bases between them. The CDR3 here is CASSFLPSGFGEKLFF. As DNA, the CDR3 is TGCGCCAGCAGCTTCCTTCCCTCGGGGTTTGGGGAAAAACTGTTTTTT. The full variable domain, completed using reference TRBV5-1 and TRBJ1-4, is KAGVTQTPRYLIKTRGQQVTLSCSPISGHRSVSWYQQTPGQGLQFLFEYFSETQRNKGNFPGRFSGRQFSNSRSEMNVSTLELGDSALYLCASSFLPSGFGEKLFFGSGTQLSVL.

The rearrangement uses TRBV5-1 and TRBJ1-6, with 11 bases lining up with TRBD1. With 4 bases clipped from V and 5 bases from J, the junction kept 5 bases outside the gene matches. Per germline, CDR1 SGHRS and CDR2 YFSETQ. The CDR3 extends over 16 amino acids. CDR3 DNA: TGCGCCAGCAGCCCGGGACAGGGGGGTAATAATTCACCCCTCCACTTT. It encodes CASSPGQGGNNSPLHF.

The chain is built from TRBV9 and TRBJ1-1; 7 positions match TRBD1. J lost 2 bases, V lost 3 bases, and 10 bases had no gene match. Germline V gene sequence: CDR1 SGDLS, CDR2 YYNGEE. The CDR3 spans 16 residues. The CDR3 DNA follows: TGTGCCAGCAGCGCCTCTACAGGGGCGCTCAACACTGAAGCTTTCTTT. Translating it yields CASSASTGALNTEAFF. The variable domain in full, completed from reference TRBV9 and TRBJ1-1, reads DSGVTQTPKHLITATGQRVTLRCSPRSGDLSVYWYQQSLDQGLQFLIQYYNGEERAKGNILERFSAQQFPDLHSELNLSSLELGDSALYFCASSASTGALNTEAFFGQGTRLTVV.

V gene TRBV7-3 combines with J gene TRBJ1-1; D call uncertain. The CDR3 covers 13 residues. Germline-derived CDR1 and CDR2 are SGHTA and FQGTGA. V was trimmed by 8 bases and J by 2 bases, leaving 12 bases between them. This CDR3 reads CASGQNANTEAFF. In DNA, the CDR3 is TGTGCCAGCGGGCAGAACGCCAACACTGAAGCTTTCTTT. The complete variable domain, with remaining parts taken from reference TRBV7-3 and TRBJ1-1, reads GAGVSQTPSNKVTEKGKYVELRCDPISGHTALYWYRQSLGQGPEFLIYFQGTGAADDSGLPNDRFFAVRPEGSVSTLKIQRTERGDSAVYLCASGQNANTEAFFGQGTRLTVV.

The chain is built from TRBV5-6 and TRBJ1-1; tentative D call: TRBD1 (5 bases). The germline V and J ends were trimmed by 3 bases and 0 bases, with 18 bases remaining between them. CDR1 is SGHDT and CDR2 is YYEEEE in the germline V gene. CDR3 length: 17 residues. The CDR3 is CASSWDPTGRMNTEAFF. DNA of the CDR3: TGTGCCAGCAGCTGGGACCCCACCGGGAGAATGAACACTGAAGCTTTCTTT.

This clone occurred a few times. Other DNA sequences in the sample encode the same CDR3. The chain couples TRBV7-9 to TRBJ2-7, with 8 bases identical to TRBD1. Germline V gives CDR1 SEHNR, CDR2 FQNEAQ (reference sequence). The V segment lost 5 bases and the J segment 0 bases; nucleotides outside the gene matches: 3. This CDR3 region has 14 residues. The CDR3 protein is CASSRDRSSYEQYF. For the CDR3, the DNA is TGTGCCAGCAGCAGGGACAGGAGCTCCTACGAGCAGTACTTC.

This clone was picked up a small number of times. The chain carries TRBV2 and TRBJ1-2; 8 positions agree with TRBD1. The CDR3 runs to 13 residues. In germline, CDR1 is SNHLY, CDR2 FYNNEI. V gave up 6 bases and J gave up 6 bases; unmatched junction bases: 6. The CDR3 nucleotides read TGTGCCAGCAGCGGTGACAGGGGTCATGGCTACACCTTC. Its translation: CASSGDRGHGYTF.

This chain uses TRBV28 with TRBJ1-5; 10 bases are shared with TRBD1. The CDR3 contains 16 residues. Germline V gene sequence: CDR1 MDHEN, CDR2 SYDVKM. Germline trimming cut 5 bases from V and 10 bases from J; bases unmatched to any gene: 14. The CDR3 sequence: CASSPSNGQGVAPQHF. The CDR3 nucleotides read TGTGCCAGCAGTCCATCCAACGGACAGGGGGTCGCACCCCAGCATTTT.

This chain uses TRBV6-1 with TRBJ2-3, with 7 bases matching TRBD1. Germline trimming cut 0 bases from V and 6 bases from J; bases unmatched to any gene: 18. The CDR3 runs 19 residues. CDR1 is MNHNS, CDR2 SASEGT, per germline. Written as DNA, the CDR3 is TGTGCCAGCAGTGAAGCCGAGGGGGCGGCATCATATCGGGTGGATACGCAGTATTTT. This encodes CASSEAEGAASYRVDTQYF.

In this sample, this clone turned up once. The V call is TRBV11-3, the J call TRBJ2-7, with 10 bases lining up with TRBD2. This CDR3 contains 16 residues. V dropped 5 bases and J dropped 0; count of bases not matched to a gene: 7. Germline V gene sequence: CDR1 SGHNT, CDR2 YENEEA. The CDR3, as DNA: TGTGCCAGCAGCGCTCGGACTAGCGGAGCCTCCTACGAGCAGTACTTC. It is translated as CASSARTSGASYEQYF.

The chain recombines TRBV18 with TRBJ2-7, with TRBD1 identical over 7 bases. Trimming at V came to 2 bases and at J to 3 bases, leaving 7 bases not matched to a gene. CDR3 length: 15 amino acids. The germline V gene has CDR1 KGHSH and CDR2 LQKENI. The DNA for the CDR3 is TGTGCCAGCTCACCAGGGGCCGGGGACAGCTACGAGCAGTACTTC. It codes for CASSPGAGDSYEQYF.

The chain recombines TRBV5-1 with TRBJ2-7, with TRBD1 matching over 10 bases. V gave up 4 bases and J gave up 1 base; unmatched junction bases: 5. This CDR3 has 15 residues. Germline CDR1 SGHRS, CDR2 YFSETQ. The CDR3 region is CASSSGQGVSYEQYF. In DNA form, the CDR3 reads TGCGCCAGCAGCAGTGGACAGGGGGTTTCCTACGAGCAGTACTTC.

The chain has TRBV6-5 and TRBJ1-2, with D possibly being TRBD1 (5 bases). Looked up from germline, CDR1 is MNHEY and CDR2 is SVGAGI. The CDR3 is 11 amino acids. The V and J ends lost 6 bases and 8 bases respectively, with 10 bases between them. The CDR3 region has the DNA TGTGCCAGCAGCCACGGGGGAGGCTACACCTTC. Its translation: CASSHGGGYTF.

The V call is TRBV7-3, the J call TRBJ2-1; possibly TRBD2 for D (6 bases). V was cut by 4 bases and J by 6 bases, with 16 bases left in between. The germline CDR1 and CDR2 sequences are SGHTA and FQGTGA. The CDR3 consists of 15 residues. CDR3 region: CASSSRLAIANEQFF. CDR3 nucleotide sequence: TGTGCCAGCAGCTCTCGGCTAGCGATTGCCAATGAGCAGTTCTTC.

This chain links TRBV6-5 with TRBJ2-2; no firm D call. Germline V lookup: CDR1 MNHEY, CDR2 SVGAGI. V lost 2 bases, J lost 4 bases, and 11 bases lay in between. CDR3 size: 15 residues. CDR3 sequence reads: CASSYPPTFTGELFF. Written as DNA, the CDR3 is TGTGCCAGCAGTTACCCCCCTACGTTCACCGGGGAGCTGTTTTTT.

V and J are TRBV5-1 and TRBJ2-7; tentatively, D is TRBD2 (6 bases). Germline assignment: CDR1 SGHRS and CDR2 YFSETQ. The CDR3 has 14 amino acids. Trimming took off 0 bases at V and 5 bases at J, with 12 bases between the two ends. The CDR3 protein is CASSLGAGSNEQYF. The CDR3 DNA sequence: TGCGCCAGCAGCTTGGGTGCGGGGAGTAACGAGCAGTACTTC.

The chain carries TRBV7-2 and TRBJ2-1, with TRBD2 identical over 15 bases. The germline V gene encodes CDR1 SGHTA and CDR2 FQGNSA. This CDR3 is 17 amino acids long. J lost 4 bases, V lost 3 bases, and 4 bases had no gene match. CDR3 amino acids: CASSFGLAGGLYNEQFF. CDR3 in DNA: TGTGCCAGCAGCTTTGGACTAGCGGGGGGGCTGTACAATGAGCAGTTCTTC.

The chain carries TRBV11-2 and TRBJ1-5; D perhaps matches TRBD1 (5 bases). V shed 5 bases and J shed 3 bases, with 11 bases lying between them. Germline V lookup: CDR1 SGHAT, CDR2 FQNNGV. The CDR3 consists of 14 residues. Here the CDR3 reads CASSPMGLNQPQHF. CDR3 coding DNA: TGTGCCAGCAGCCCCATGGGACTCAATCAGCCCCAGCATTTT.

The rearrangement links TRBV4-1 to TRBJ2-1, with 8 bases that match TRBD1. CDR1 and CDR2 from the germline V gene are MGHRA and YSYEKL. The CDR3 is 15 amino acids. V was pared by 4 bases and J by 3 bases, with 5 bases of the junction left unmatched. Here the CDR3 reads CASSPLGQGYNEQFF. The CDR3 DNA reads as TGCGCCAGCAGCCCACTCGGACAGGGCTACAATGAGCAGTTCTTC.

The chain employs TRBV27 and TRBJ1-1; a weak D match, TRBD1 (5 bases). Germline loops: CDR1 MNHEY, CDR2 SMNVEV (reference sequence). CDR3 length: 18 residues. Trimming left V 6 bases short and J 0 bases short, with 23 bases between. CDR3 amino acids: CASSPSRGKGLLNTEAFF. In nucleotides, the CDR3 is TGTGCCAGCAGCCCAAGCCGTGGCAAGGGGCTTTTGAACACTGAAGCTTTCTTT.

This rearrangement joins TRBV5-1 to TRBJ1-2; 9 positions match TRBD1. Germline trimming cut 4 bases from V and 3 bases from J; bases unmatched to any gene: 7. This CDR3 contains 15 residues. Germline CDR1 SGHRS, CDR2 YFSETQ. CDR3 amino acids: CASSTGQGFYYGYTF. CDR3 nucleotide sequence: TGCGCCAGCAGCACCGGACAGGGGTTCTACTATGGCTACACCTTC.

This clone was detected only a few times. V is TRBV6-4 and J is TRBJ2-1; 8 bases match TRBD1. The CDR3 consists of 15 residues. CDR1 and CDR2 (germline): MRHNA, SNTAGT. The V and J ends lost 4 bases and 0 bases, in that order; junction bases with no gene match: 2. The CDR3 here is CASSAGTGSYNEQFF. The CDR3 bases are TGTGCCAGCAGTGCCGGGACAGGCTCCTACAATGAGCAGTTCTTC.

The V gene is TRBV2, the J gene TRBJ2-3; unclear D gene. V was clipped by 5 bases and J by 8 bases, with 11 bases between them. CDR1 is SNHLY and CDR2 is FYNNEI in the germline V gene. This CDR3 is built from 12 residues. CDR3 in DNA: TGTGCCAGCAGTATGACACAAACTACGCAGTATTTT. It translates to CASSMTQTTQYF. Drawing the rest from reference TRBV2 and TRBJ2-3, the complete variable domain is EPEVTQTPSHQVTQMGQEVILRCVPISNHLYFYWYRQILGQKVEFLVSFYNNEISEKSEIFDDQFSVERPDGSNFTLKIRSTKLEDSAMYFCASSMTQTTQYFGPGTRLTVL.

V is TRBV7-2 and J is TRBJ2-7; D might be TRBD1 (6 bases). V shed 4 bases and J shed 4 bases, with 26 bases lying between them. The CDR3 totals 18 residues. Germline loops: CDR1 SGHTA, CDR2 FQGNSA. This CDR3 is CASSSLGTIVRSLYEQYF. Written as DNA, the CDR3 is TGTGCCAGCAGCTCATTGGGGACAATCGTGCGATCCCTATACGAGCAGTACTTC.

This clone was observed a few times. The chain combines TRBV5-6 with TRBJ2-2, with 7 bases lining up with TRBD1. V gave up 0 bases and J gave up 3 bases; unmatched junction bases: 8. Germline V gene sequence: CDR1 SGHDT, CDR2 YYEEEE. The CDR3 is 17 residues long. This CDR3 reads CASSLAGTATYTGELFF. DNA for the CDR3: TGTGCCAGCAGCTTGGCCGGGACAGCGACCTACACCGGGGAGCTGTTTTTT.

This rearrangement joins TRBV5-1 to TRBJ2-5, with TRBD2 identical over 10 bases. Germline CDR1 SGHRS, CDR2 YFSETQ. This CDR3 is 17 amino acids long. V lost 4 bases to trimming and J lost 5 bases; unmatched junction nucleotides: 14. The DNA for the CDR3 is TGCGCCAGCAGCGACGGGGTGGTACTAGCGGGAATGGAGACCCAGTACTTC. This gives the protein CASSDGVVLAGMETQYF.